This T cell receptor (beta chain) was observed in a study of T-cell memory formation after mild COVID-19. Remarks on this clonotype: Antigen unknown.

General study results and limits: Clones which contracted sat mainly in CM and EM if CD4+, and in EMRA if CD8+.

TCRdb reanalysed the 5' RACE reads using MiXCR and keeps one entry per CDR3 protein. The table shows 530,000 or so distinct CDR3 sequences, with approximately 15% occurring only once. The V and J ends lost 7 bases and 1 base respectively, with 15 bases between them. This CDR3 is built from 15 residues. J is TRBJ2-3 and V is TRBV12-3 or TRBV12-4; TRBD2 might be the D (5 bases). The sequenced sample was PBMCs or a T cell subset sorted from them (not recorded which). The sequence was obtained from an adult woman who had mild COVID-19 (a few samples of this study predate the infection). Cell type and time point are not known. CDR3 residues: CASTIEGQGTDTQYF. The CDR3 coding sequence is TGTGCCAGCACCATCGAGGGTCAGGGCACAGATACGCAGTATTTT.